This T cell receptor beta chain originates from a study of T cell responses to AZD1222 COVID-19 vaccine. Overall study context: The analysis combined second doses at about 4 or about 12 weeks.

The protocol was immunoSEQ multiplex PCR, while the TCRdb copy is restricted to in-frame clones and leaves out a portion. The table records some 97,000 clones, 85% to 90% of them present only once. To note about this clone: Its antigen is undetermined.

Points from the study as a whole: Clonal diversity may have been underestimated, and the donors were mostly white British, with more females than males.

This CDR3 has 13 residues. Germline V gene data show CDR1 as LGHNA and CDR2 as YNFKEQ. V dropped 0 bases and J dropped 8 bases, with 10 bases sitting between them. The material was peripheral blood, obtained on day 0 of AZD1222 vaccination. This chain joins TRBV4-2 and TRBJ1-2, with D uncertain. The receptor was isolated from an adult in good health. The CDR3 nucleotides are TGTGCCAGCAGCCAAGAGACGGGGTACGGCTACACCTTC. This gives the protein CASSQETGYGYTF.